These 14 T cell receptor beta chains were all obtained from the same sample, sequenced in a study of vaccination and CD4 T cells after COVID-19. The antigens of these receptors remain unknown. The treatment denotes: approximately nine-day PBMC culture with coronavirus spike peptide pools or control peptides (ViraFEST assay). The Oncomine TCR Beta short-read assay generated sequence data from the DNA of cultured CD4+ T cells. TCRdb reanalysed the PCR reads using MiXCR and keeps one entry per CDR3 protein. Of some 10,000 distinct CDR3 sequences listed, roughly two thirds are singletons. Sample: CD4+ T cells from blood, cultured in vitro. The origin of the receptors is a human donor who had recovered from COVID-19.

The chain employs TRBV6-1 and TRBJ1-1, with 7 bases matching TRBD1. The V gene end was trimmed by 6 bases and the J gene end by 3 bases; junction bases not matched to a gene: 10. CDR3 length equals 15 residues. Germline V CDR1 and CDR2: MNHNS, SASEGT. CDR3: CASRTQDRQYTEAFF. DNA of the CDR3: TGTGCCAGCAGGACCCAGGACAGGCAATACACTGAAGCTTTCTTT.

In this sample, this clonotype turned up a few times. The chain uses TRBV11-3 and TRBJ1-2; D is possibly TRBD1 (5 bases). The V gene lost 4 bases and the J gene lost 0 bases, with 18 bases spanning the gap. Germline V gene sequence: CDR1 SGHNT, CDR2 YENEEA. CDR3 length equals 17 residues. CDR3 amino acids: CASSSSFGQGPNYGYTF. The DNA of the CDR3 is TGTGCCAGCAGCTCCTCCTTCGGCCAGGGACCTAACTATGGCTACACCTTC.

This clonotype was picked up one time. The gene calls are TRBV19 and TRBJ1-2; the match to TRBD1 covers 7 bases. CDR1 and CDR2 (germline): LNHDA, SQIVND (reference sequence). The V gene end was trimmed by 7 bases and the J gene end by 2 bases; junction bases not matched to a gene: 7. The CDR3 runs to 14 residues. CDR3: CASKGQTLNYGYTF. CDR3 bases: TGTGCCAGTAAGGGACAGACATTGAACTATGGCTACACCTTC.

V gene TRBV7-9 combines with J gene TRBJ1-2; D is unresolved. Trimming removed 1 base at V and 6 bases at J, with 15 bases between. The CDR3 is 15 amino acids. Germline CDR1 SEHNR, CDR2 FQNEAQ (reference sequence). CDR3 residues: CASSLVDRLGDGYTF. The CDR3 region has the DNA TGTGCCAGCAGCTTAGTTGATCGGTTGGGTGATGGCTACACCTTC.

The V and J genes are TRBV6-2 or TRBV6-3 and TRBJ2-7; 8 nucleotides line up with TRBD2. This CDR3 is 14 amino acids long. J lost 5 bases, V lost 7 bases, and 10 bases had no gene match. Germline loops: CDR1 MNHEY, CDR2 SVGEGT. CDR3: CASIKEGLADEQYF. CDR3 nucleotides: TGTGCCAGCATTAAGGAAGGACTAGCCGACGAGCAGTACTTC.

The chain carries TRBV6-2 or TRBV6-3 and TRBJ1-1, with unresolved D. The CDR3 runs 13 residues. Germline loops: CDR1 MNHEY, CDR2 SVGEGT. The ends were cut back, 6 bases at V and 3 bases at J, with 11 bases in the middle. CDR3 sequence reads: CASRRSGDTEAFF. In nucleotides, the CDR3 is TGTGCCAGCAGGCGAAGTGGGGACACTGAAGCTTTCTTT.

The gene calls are TRBV27 and TRBJ1-6; 8 bases are shared with TRBD1. There are 14 residues in the CDR3. The junction had 9 bases not matched to a gene; V was cut back by 9 bases and J by 8 bases. The germline V gene encodes CDR1 MNHEY and CDR2 SMNVEV (reference sequence). The CDR3 sequence: CASGYRGDDSPLHF. CDR3 DNA: TGTGCCAGTGGGTACAGGGGGGATGATTCACCCCTCCACTTT.

The chain has TRBV27 and TRBJ2-7, with D perhaps assigned TRBD1 or TRBD2 (6 bases each). Germline CDR1 reads MNHEY; CDR2 reads SMNVEV (reference sequence). The CDR3 contains 14 residues. V was clipped by 2 bases and J by 4 bases, with 12 bases between them. The CDR3 region has the DNA TGTGCCAGCAGTTTAGGGGGGCAGAGTTACGAGCAGTACTTC. It specifies CASSLGGQSYEQYF.

CDR3 nucleotide sequence: TGTGCCAGCAGCTTATCCCCTAGCGGGTTCCAAGAGACCCAGTACTTC. Its protein product is CASSLSPSGFQETQYF. The rearrangement joins TRBV7-2 to TRBJ2-5, with 8 bases aligning to TRBD2. Germline-derived CDR1 and CDR2 are SGHTA and FQGNSA. The V and J ends lost 2 bases and 1 base, in that order; junction bases with no gene match: 6. The CDR3 covers 16 residues.

The chain is built from TRBV6-1 and TRBJ1-1, with TRBD1 identical over 8 bases. This CDR3 is 15 amino acids long. Germline V lookup: CDR1 MNHNS, CDR2 SASEGT. The junction had 6 bases not matched to a gene; V was cut back by 5 bases and J by 1 base. The CDR3 protein is CASSSPGQANTEAFF. CDR3 nucleotide sequence: TGTGCCAGCAGTAGTCCGGGACAGGCGAACACTGAAGCTTTCTTT.

In this sample, this clonotype turned up a few times. The chain carries TRBV12-3 or TRBV12-4 and TRBJ1-2, with D perhaps TRBD1 (6 bases). This CDR3 has 15 amino acids. V lost 4 bases to trimming and J lost 3 bases, with 15 bases between them. Here the CDR3 DNA reads TGTGCCAGCAGTTCGCAGACAGGCCAGCACTATGGCTACACCTTC. It is translated as CASSSQTGQHYGYTF.

V gene TRBV12-3 or TRBV12-4 combines with J gene TRBJ2-7, with 9 nucleotides matching TRBD1. The CDR3 has 14 residues. V lost 2 bases and J lost 7; bases outside the gene matches: 6. CDR3 protein: CASSLLPTGGEQYF. CDR3 in DNA: TGTGCCAGCAGTTTATTACCGACAGGGGGAGAGCAGTACTTC.

The rearrangement links TRBV6-2 or TRBV6-3 to TRBJ2-7, with TRBD1 matching 7 bases. CDR3 length equals 15 residues. CDR1 is MNHEY and CDR2 is SVGEGT in the germline V gene. Trimming removed 6 bases from V and 3 bases from J; junction bases left unmatched: 11. CDR3 sequence (DNA): TGTGCCAGCAGCCCCCCCGCGACAGGGATCTACGAGCAGTACTTC. Translating it yields CASSPPATGIYEQYF.

This clonotype was picked up one time. The chain carries TRBV19 and TRBJ2-4; 7 bases fit TRBD2. Trimming cost V 5 bases and J 0 bases; bases outside gene matches: 4. This CDR3 comprises 15 residues. Per the germline V gene, CDR1 is LNHDA and CDR2 is SQIVND (reference sequence). The CDR3 loop reads CASSRGDLAKNIQYF. CDR3 sequence (DNA): TGTGCCAGTAGTCGGGGGGATCTAGCCAAAAACATTCAGTACTTC.